The rows below give T cell receptor beta chains drawn from one sample of a study of prognosis after radiotherapy for stage I lung cancer. Via MiXCR, TCRdb re-called the multiplex PCR reads, giving one row per CDR3 protein. The repertoire holds 25,000 to 30,000 distinct CDR3 sequences, roughly 40% seen once, with roughly 35% in the top ten. Sequenced material: PBMCs, taken before or after stereotactic body radiation therapy (not recorded which). These receptors all stem from a donor over 45 with non-small cell lung cancer. CDR3s include the opening cysteine and the closing phenylalanine or tryptophan. A D gene is named only where the DNA matches it firmly. Some rows mark clone size as missing; the rest say once, few, many or name a class of expanded clone.

v_gene	d_gene	j_gene	abundance	CDR3nt	CDR3aa
TRBV11-2	TRBD1	TRBJ2-7	-	TGTGCCAGCAGCTCCCGCCCAACCGGGACAGGGGGATTCGAGCAGTACTTC	CASSSRPTGTGGFEQYF
TRBV6-1	TRBD1	TRBJ2-1	few	TGTGCCAGCAGTGAAGTGGGGACAGGTCGCAATGAGCAGTTCTTC	CASSEVGTGRNEQFF
TRBV5-6	TRBD2	TRBJ2-1	many	TGTGCCAGCAGCTTGGAAGCGGGAGGACCTGATGAGCAGTTCTTC	CASSLEAGGPDEQFF
TRBV7-8	-	TRBJ2-1	many	TGTGCCAGCAGCTTGGGCGTGAGCTCCTACAATGAGCAGTTCTTC	CASSLGVSSYNEQFF
TRBV24-1	TRBD1	TRBJ2-3	many	TGTGCCACCAGTGATCCCACAGGGGGACGAATCACAGATACGCAGTATTTT	CATSDPTGGRITDTQYF
TRBV28	-	TRBJ2-7	many	TGTGCCAGCAGTTTGGATACCCAGCGGGCTGCATTAGAGCAGTACTTC	CASSLDTQRAALEQYF
TRBV20-1	-	TRBJ1-1	few	TGCAGTGCTCCGGGTGACTCACAGGGAGCCCCTGAAGCTTTCTTT	CSAPGDSQGAPEAFF
TRBV7-2	TRBD2	TRBJ2-3	-	TGTGCCAGCAGCTATAGCGGGATGGGGACAGATACGCAGTATTTT	CASSYSGMGTDTQYF
TRBV28	TRBD1	TRBJ1-2	many	TGTGCCAGCAGAGGACAGGAAGTTTATGGCTACACCTTC	CASRGQEVYGYTF
TRBV12-3/TRBV12-4	-	TRBJ1-1	-	TGTGCCAGCAGTGTCCAGGTGAGGACTGAAGCTTTCTTT	CASSVQVRTEAFF
TRBV6-2/TRBV6-3	TRBD2	TRBJ2-5	many	TGTGCCAGCCAGACTAGCTACGGGACCCAGTACTTC	CASQTSYGTQYF
TRBV20-1	TRBD2	TRBJ2-1	many	TGCAGTGCTAGGGATCCCCCGGGGGGGGACTCCTACAATGAGCAGTTCTTC	CSARDPPGGDSYNEQFF
TRBV20-1	TRBD1	TRBJ2-7	many	TGCAGTGCTAGAGATCTCGGGACAGGGGTCTACGAGCAGTACTTC	CSARDLGTGVYEQYF
TRBV19	-	TRBJ2-1	many	TGTGCCAGTAGTAAGGGTCTCTTCGTGGGTGAGCAGTTCTTC	CASSKGLFVGEQFF
TRBV5-6	TRBD2	TRBJ2-1	-	TGTTCCAGCAGCTTTGGGGCTAGCGGGGGCTCCTACAATGAGCAGTTCTTC	CSSSFGASGGSYNEQFF
TRBV28	-	TRBJ2-7	many	TGTGCCAGCAGTCCTCGGGCCGAGCAGTACTTC	CASSPRAEQYF
TRBV20-1	-	TRBJ2-7	once	TGCAGTGCTAGAGATTTAATAGGGCAGTACTTC	CSARDLIGQYF
TRBV11-1	-	TRBJ2-4	once	TGTGCCAGCAGCTTAGCGTTAAACATTCAGTACTTC	CASSLALNIQYF
TRBV30	TRBD1	TRBJ1-3	-	TGTGCCTGGAAGGGGGCCGGGAACACCATATATTTT	CAWKGAGNTIYF
TRBV7-7	-	TRBJ2-7	many	TGTGCTAGCAGCTTAATGGGTAGCGACAGGCCCTCCTACGAGCAGTACTTC	CASSLMGSDRPSYEQYF
TRBV20-1	TRBD2	TRBJ2-7	many	TGCAGTGCTAAACTAGCGGGAGGAGAGCAGTACTTC	CSAKLAGGEQYF
TRBV19	-	TRBJ1-2	-	TGTGACAGTAGGAACCACAGGGAAGGCTACACCTTC	CDSRNHREGYTF
TRBV9	-	TRBJ1-5	many	TGTGCCAGCAGCGCTGGGGGGGGAACCAATCAGCCCCAGCATTTT	CASSAGGGTNQPQHF
TRBV20-1	TRBD1	TRBJ1-1	many	TGCAGTGCCGGCGGGCAGGGGGCGTCGGGAGCTTTCTTT	CSAGGQGASGAFF
TRBV12-3/TRBV12-4	TRBD2	TRBJ2-3	many	TGTGCCAGCAGGCCAACCGGGACTACAACCACAGATACGCAGTATTTT	CASRPTGTTTTDTQYF
TRBV24-1	TRBD1	TRBJ2-3	many	TGTGCCACACAGGGGAACACAGATACGCAGTATTTT	CATQGNTDTQYF
TRBV10-3	-	TRBJ2-1	many	TGTGCCATCAGTCCTAACGAGCCATTGGTTAGGGTTTCTGAGCAGTTCTTC	CAISPNEPLVRVSEQFF
TRBV2	-	TRBJ2-1	many	TGTGCCAGCCTCCAAGGACAGGGAGGGAATGAGCAGTTCTTC	CASLQGQGGNEQFF
TRBV7-2	-	TRBJ2-3	many	TGTGCCAGCAGCACCGGAGGTGGACCCCTGGGCACAGATACGCAGTATTTT	CASSTGGGPLGTDTQYF
TRBV7-2	TRBD2	TRBJ2-2	-	TGTGCCAGCAGCTTACTCAGCGGGATTGCCGTGGAGCTGTTTTTT	CASSLLSGIAVELFF
TRBV12-3/TRBV12-4	-	TRBJ2-2	-	TGTGCAAGAACTGAAAGGGGGATCAGGGAGCTGTTTTTT	CARTERGIRELFF